This TCR beta chain was sequenced for a study of spatial heterogeneity in lung cancer. As for the study in general: Each time, sequencing found more beta-chain sequences than alpha-chain sequences.

The time point here: sample taken at primary tumor resection. Donation came from over 60 patients with untreated early-stage non-small cell lung cancer. The study sequenced unsorted whole RNA from tumor, nontumor lung or frozen PBMC. The V end lost 5 bases, the J end lost 0 bases, and 16 bases lay between the germline ends. Germline assignment: CDR1 LNHNV and CDR2 YYDKDF (reference sequence). The CDR3 extends over 16 amino acids. TCRdb re-called the 5' RACE reads through MiXCR, storing one row per CDR3 protein. This repertoire shows about 23,000 distinct CDR3 sequences, around 4.7% found once; its top ten account for around 5.5%.

The starting material was PBMCs, obtained at surgery. The receptor's source is a male donor with early-stage non-small cell lung cancer. The rearrangement links TRBV15 to TRBJ1-1; no clear D gene. CDR3: CATSPRVVSMNTEAFF. The CDR3 coding sequence is TGTGCCACCAGCCCTCGAGTAGTCAGCATGAACACTGAAGCTTTCTTT.